A selection of T cell receptor beta chains follows, all from one sample in a study of technical replicates of blood from a handful of donors. Clones were read by immunoSEQ multiplex PCR, and TCRdb kept only the in-frame ones, dropping some. In the table there are approximately 65,000 clones, around 87% of which are singletons. Sequences were obtained from PBMCs. These receptors were collected from a human donor in good health. Some clones in this sample may be carry-over from other donors' samples. CDR3s include the opening cysteine and the closing phenylalanine or tryptophan. Fields, in order: J gene, V gene, D gene, CDR3 length, clone size, CDR3 protein, CDR3 DNA. A D gene is named only where the DNA matches it firmly. The size entry is marked missing in some rows and otherwise reads once, few, many or a size class.

TRBJ2-7	TRBV6-1	TRBD2	14	NA	CASSLGRGRNEQYF	TGTGCCAGCAGTTTAGGGAGGGGTCGGAACGAGCAGTACTTC
TRBJ2-6	TRBV11-2	TRBD2	18	NA	CASSLALAGGPGANVLTF	TGTGCCAGCAGCTTAGCCTTAGCGGGAGGGCCTGGGGCCAACGTCCTGACTTTC
TRBJ1-1	TRBV4-2	TRBD1	15	NA	CASSQGQGDNTEAFF	TGTGCCAGCAGCCAGGGACAGGGGGATAACACTGAAGCTTTCTTT
TRBJ1-5	TRBV7-3	NA	13	few	CASSPGGDQPQHF	TGTGCCAGCAGCCCCGGAGGGGATCAGCCCCAGCATTTT
TRBJ2-5	TRBV20-1	NA	11	NA	CSAGPRETQYF	TGCAGTGCCGGTCCTCGAGAGACCCAGTACTTC
TRBJ2-7	TRBV27	NA	16	NA	CASSPRGTGVSYEQYF	TGTGCCAGCAGTCCGCGGGGGACAGGAGTCTCCTACGAGCAGTACTTC
TRBJ2-1	TRBV4-1	NA	15	NA	CASSGGLLVSNEQFF	TGCGCCAGCAGCGGAGGACTATTAGTCAGCAATGAGCAGTTCTTC
TRBJ2-1	TRBV5-1	TRBD2	14	NA	CASSPSGAYNEQFF	TGCGCCAGCAGCCCCAGCGGGGCCTACAATGAGCAGTTCTTC
TRBJ2-1	TRBV7-8	TRBD2	15	NA	CASSLYREAGDEQFF	TGTGCCAGCAGCTTATATCGGGAGGCCGGGGATGAGCAGTTCTTC
TRBJ1-4	TRBV5-1	NA	14	NA	CASSVTATNEKLFF	TGCGCCAGCAGCGTGACTGCAACTAATGAAAAACTGTTTTTT
TRBJ2-2	TRBV6-5	NA	15	NA	CASSYSKIQGLGLFF	TGTGCCAGCAGTTACTCGAAAATTCAGGGCCTGGGGCTGTTTTTT
TRBJ2-7	TRBV6-1	TRBD1	13	NA	CAARDRGTYEQYF	TGTGCCGCCCGGGACAGGGGCACCTACGAGCAGTACTTC
TRBJ2-7	TRBV6-5	NA	14	NA	CASSYSTSSYEQYF	TGTGCCAGCAGTTACTCCACGAGCTCCTACGAGCAGTACTTC
TRBJ1-3	TRBV7-2	TRBD1	14	NA	CASSSTGLGNTIYF	TGTGCCAGCAGCTCGACAGGGTTGGGAAACACCATATATTTT
TRBJ2-1	TRBV21-1	NA	15	NA	CASSKMDYTYNEQFF	TGTGCCAGCAGCAAGATGGACTACACCTACAATGAGCAGTTCTTC
TRBJ2-3	TRBV4-3	TRBD2	19	few	CASSQVYLLAGGSTDTQYF	TGCGCCAGCAGCCAAGTGTACTTACTAGCGGGAGGGAGCACAGATACGCAGTATTTT
TRBJ1-2	TRBV5-6	TRBD1	15	once	CASSHGQGKGYGYTF	TGTGCCAGCAGCCACGGACAGGGGAAGGGCTATGGCTACACCTTC
TRBJ1-5	TRBV30	NA	14	NA	CAWSAGNLGQPQHF	TGTGCCTGGAGTGCAGGGAACCTTGGGCAGCCCCAGCATTTT
TRBJ2-7	TRBV30	TRBD1	12	NA	CAWAGGRYEQYF	TGTGCCTGGGCAGGGGGCCGCTACGAGCAGTACTTC
TRBJ2-4	TRBV7-8	TRBD2	17	NA	CASSLGLAGGFGNIQYF	TGTGCCAGCAGCTTGGGACTAGCGGGGGGGTTTGGGAACATTCAGTACTTC
TRBJ1-2	TRBV2	TRBD1	15	NA	CASSEGQVANYGYTF	TGTGCCAGCAGTGAGGGACAGGTAGCTAACTATGGCTACACCTTC
TRBJ1-1	TRBV5-4	NA	12	once	CASSAASTEAFF	TGTGCCAGCAGCGCCGCGAGCACTGAAGCTTTCTTT
TRBJ2-7	TRBV7-2	TRBD2	15	NA	CASSRPGLAGSEQYF	TGTGCCAGCAGCCGTCCGGGACTAGCGGGAAGCGAGCAGTACTTC
TRBJ2-1	TRBV4-2	TRBD2	17	few	CASSQEGLAGVGDEQFF	TGTGCCAGCAGCCAAGAAGGGCTAGCGGGAGTGGGGGATGAGCAGTTCTTC
TRBJ2-1	TRBV2	NA	16	NA	CASGTPDRAQKDEQFF	TGTGCCAGCGGGACACCTGATCGGGCCCAAAAGGATGAGCAGTTCTTC
TRBJ2-2	TRBV2	NA	14	NA	CASSGQTNTGELFF	TGTGCCAGCAGTGGACAGACGAACACCGGGGAGCTGTTTTTT
TRBJ2-1	TRBV5-6	NA	14	NA	CASSLRAAYNEQFF	TGTGCCAGCAGCTTGAGAGCGGCCTACAATGAGCAGTTCTTC
TRBJ2-3	TRBV5-1	NA	14	NA	CASSLETASDTQYF	TGCGCCAGCAGCTTGGAGACAGCCTCAGATACGCAGTATTTT
TRBJ2-3	TRBV7-9	TRBD2	16	NA	CASSLVSGASTDTQYF	TGTGCCAGCAGCTTGGTTAGCGGGGCTAGCACAGATACGCAGTATTTT
TRBJ1-6	TRBV2	NA	13	NA	CATRPTEQSPLHF	TGTGCCACCCGGCCGACTGAGCAATCACCCCTCCACTTT
TRBJ2-3	TRBV4-1	TRBD2	14	NA	CASSQGGLADTQYF	TGCGCCAGCAGCCAAGGTGGACTAGCCGATACGCAGTATTTT
TRBJ1-4	TRBV7-9	NA	16	NA	CASSPTDRPTNEKLFF	TGTGCCAGCAGCCCCACAGACAGGCCAACTAATGAAAAACTGTTTTTT
TRBJ2-3	TRBV5-6	TRBD2	15	NA	CASSLAGGRADTQYF	TGTGCCAGCAGCTTGGCGGGGGGGAGGGCAGATACGCAGTATTTT
TRBJ2-7	TRBV19	TRBD1	15	NA	CASSIGGQGSYEQYF	TGTGCCAGTAGTATAGGGGGACAGGGCTCCTACGAGCAGTACTTC
TRBJ1-5	TRBV6-1	NA	14	NA	CASSRDEGVQPQHF	TGTGCCAGCAGTCGTGATGAAGGGGTTCAGCCCCAGCATTTT
TRBJ1-2	TRBV2	NA	17	NA	CASSEGWGGPANYGYTF	TGTGCCAGCAGTGAAGGCTGGGGGGGGCCAGCAAACTATGGCTACACCTTC
TRBJ2-1	TRBV28	TRBD1	15	NA	CASSITGQGDNEQFF	TGTGCCAGCAGTATAACGGGACAGGGGGACAATGAGCAGTTCTTC
TRBJ2-3	TRBV6-6	NA	12	NA	CASNRGIDTQYF	TGTGCCAGCAATCGGGGAATAGATACGCAGTATTTT
TRBJ1-1	TRBV6-1	TRBD1	14	NA	CASSDTGGKTEAFF	TGTGCCAGCAGTGACACAGGGGGTAAGACTGAAGCTTTCTTT
TRBJ2-3	TRBV5-1	NA	15	NA	CASSLGGPGTDTQYF	TGCGCCAGCAGCTTGGGCGGGCCGGGCACAGATACGCAGTATTTT
TRBJ2-1	TRBV5-1	NA	14	NA	CASSLDPQGNEQFF	TGCGCCAGCAGCTTGGACCCTCAGGGGAATGAGCAGTTCTTC
TRBJ2-7	TRBV11-2	NA	14	NA	CASSPPGVTYEQYF	TGTGCCAGCAGCCCCCCCGGAGTAACCTACGAGCAGTACTTC
TRBJ1-2	TRBV5-1	TRBD1	14	NA	CASSLASGGYGYTF	TGCGCCAGCAGCTTGGCCTCAGGGGGGTATGGCTACACCTTC